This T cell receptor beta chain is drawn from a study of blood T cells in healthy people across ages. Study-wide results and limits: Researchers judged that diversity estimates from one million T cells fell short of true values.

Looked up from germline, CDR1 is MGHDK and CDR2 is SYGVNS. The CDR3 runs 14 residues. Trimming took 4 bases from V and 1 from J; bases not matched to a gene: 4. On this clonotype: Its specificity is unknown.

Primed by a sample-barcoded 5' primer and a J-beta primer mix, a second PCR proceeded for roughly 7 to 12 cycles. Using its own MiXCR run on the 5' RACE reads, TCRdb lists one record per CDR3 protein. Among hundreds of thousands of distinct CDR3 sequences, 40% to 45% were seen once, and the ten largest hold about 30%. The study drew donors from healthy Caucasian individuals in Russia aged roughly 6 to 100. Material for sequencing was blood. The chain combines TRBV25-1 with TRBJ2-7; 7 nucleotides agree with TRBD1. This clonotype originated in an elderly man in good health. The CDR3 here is CASSGNRGSYEQYF. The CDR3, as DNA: TGTGCCAGCAGTGGCAACAGGGGATCCTACGAGCAGTACTTC.